The 26 T cell receptor beta chains below come from one sample, sequenced in a study of shared clonotypes between healthy human individuals. Some clones are missing from TCRdb's copy, which holds only in-frame ones; the method was immunoSEQ multiplex PCR. The table records over a million clones, about 96% of them present only once. Sequencing was carried out using naive CD4+ T cells sorted from blood. Subset noted: CD45RA+ positively selected. These receptors were taken from a young man in good health.

The chain joins TRBV29-1 to TRBJ2-1; 9 positions match TRBD2. V dropped 5 bases and J dropped 7; count of bases not matched to a gene: 6. CDR3 length equals 13 residues. The germline CDR1 and CDR2 sequences are SQVTM and ANQGSEA. CDR3 loop: CSVYSGSRNEQFF. In DNA, the CDR3 is TGCAGCGTTTATAGCGGGAGTAGGAATGAGCAGTTCTTC.

The rearrangement links TRBV9 to TRBJ2-7; the D is unclear. Germline assignment: CDR1 SGDLS and CDR2 YYNGEE. This CDR3 has 14 amino acids. V lost 0 bases and J 3 bases, leaving 10 bases between the germline ends. The CDR3 here is CASSVDGWSYEQYF. The CDR3, as DNA: TGTGCCAGCAGCGTAGACGGGTGGAGCTACGAGCAGTACTTC.

V gene TRBV13 combines with J gene TRBJ1-2; 7 bases fit TRBD1. This CDR3 spans 17 amino acids. Germline V gene lookup returns CDR1 PRHDT and CDR2 FYEKMQ (reference sequence). J lost 0 bases, V lost 0 bases, and 7 bases had no gene match. As DNA, the CDR3 is TGTGCCAGCAGCTTAGGCACGAAGGGGGCAGCTAACTATGGCTACACCTTC. Amino acids: CASSLGTKGAANYGYTF.

This chain connects TRBV5-1 to TRBJ1-2; TRBD1 matches 9 bases. The germline gives CDR1 SGHRS, CDR2 YFSETQ. The V segment lost 2 bases and the J segment 8 bases; nucleotides outside the gene matches: 10. The CDR3 extends over 15 amino acids. This CDR3 is CASSFEGTGFYGYTF. The DNA for the CDR3 is TGCGCCAGCAGCTTCGAGGGGACAGGGTTTTACGGCTACACCTTC.

The chain recombines TRBV5-4 with TRBJ2-5, with D perhaps TRBD2 (6 bases). Germline values: CDR1 SGHNT, CDR2 YYREEE (reference sequence). The V gene lost 4 bases and the J gene lost 4 bases, with 11 bases spanning the gap. The CDR3 sequence is 13 residues long. The CDR3 loop is CASSPPGRETQYF. The CDR3 DNA is TGTGCCAGCAGCCCCCCCGGGAGAGAGACCCAGTACTTC.

The genes are TRBV5-8 and TRBJ2-3; possibly TRBD1 or TRBD2 for D (5 bases each). The CDR3 has 15 residues. Germline lookup yields CDR1 SGHTS and CDR2 YDEGEE. Deletions cut 1 base from V and 3 bases from J, with 12 bases between. CDR3 in DNA: TGTGCCAGCAGCTTGTCCGGGACCCCTACAGATACGCAGTATTTT. Translating it yields CASSLSGTPTDTQYF.

V usage is TRBV30 and J usage is TRBJ1-2; 7 bases agree with TRBD1. This CDR3 has 13 amino acids. Germline loops: CDR1 GTSNPN, CDR2 SVGIG (reference sequence). The V and J ends lost 4 bases and 4 bases, in that order; junction bases with no gene match: 6. CDR3 in amino acids: CAWTTQGGYGYTF. In DNA, the CDR3 is TGTGCCTGGACCACCCAGGGGGGCTATGGCTACACCTTC.

DNA for the CDR3: TGTGCCAGCTCACCTGTAGAGGCTTCTGGAAACACCATATATTTT. Translated: CASSPVEASGNTIYF. This chain links TRBV18 with TRBJ1-3; D is undetermined. The CDR3 has 15 residues. V was clipped by 3 bases and J by 1 base, with 10 bases between them. The germline V gene encodes CDR1 KGHSH and CDR2 LQKENI.

The genes are TRBV6-1 and TRBJ2-3, with D possibly being TRBD2 (6 bases). V was cut by 6 bases and J by 5 bases, with 18 bases left in between. From germline, CDR1 is MNHNS and CDR2 SASEGT. This CDR3 has 15 residues. The CDR3 DNA follows: TGTGCCAGCAGCGTCCCGAGTCTAGCGAAAGATACGCAGTATTTT. Its protein product is CASSVPSLAKDTQYF.

This chain joins TRBV7-3 and TRBJ2-1, with 7 nucleotides matching TRBD2. The germline V gene has CDR1 SGHTA and CDR2 FQGTGA. The J segment lost 9 bases and the V segment lost 2 bases, leaving 7 bases of the junction unmatched. The CDR3 is 14 amino acids. The CDR3 DNA reads TGTGCCAGCAGCTTAGGGCGGGAGAGTAGTGAGCAGTTCTTC. Translated: CASSLGRESSEQFF. Together with reference TRBV7-3 and TRBJ2-1, the CDR3 gives the full variable domain: GAGVSQTPSNKVTEKGKYVELRCDPISGHTALYWYRQSLGQGPEFLIYFQGTGAADDSGLPNDRFFAVRPEGSVSTLKIQRTERGDSAVYLCASSLGRESSEQFFGPGTRLTVL.

This chain links TRBV10-1 with TRBJ2-1, with D perhaps matching TRBD2 (5 bases). V dropped 2 bases and J dropped 14 bases, with 25 bases sitting between them. This CDR3 is 16 amino acids long. Germline values: CDR1 WNHNN, CDR2 SYGVQD (reference sequence). The CDR3 sequence: CASSEAGLSGTVREFF. Written as DNA, the CDR3 is TGCGCCAGCAGTGAGGCGGGCTTATCGGGAACGGTACGTGAGTTCTTC.

The V and J genes are TRBV18 and TRBJ2-5; no firm D call. Per germline, CDR1 KGHSH and CDR2 LQKENI. Trimming left V 5 bases short and J 5 bases short, with 9 bases between. The CDR3 is made up of 12 amino acids. The CDR3 loop reads CASSSTTETQYF. The CDR3 coding sequence is TGTGCCAGCTCATCTACCACTGAGACCCAGTACTTC.

As for this clone: The sample contains more than one DNA sequence encoding this CDR3. This chain links TRBV20-1 with TRBJ2-5; D remains unclear. Germline CDR1 and CDR2: DFQATT and SNEGSKA (reference sequence). The length of the CDR3 is 10 residues. V was trimmed by 5 bases and J by 3 bases, leaving 4 bases between them. The DNA of the CDR3 is TGCAGTGCTTCAAAAGAGACCCAGTACTTC. Its translation is CSASKETQYF.

On this clone itself: This same CDR3 is encoded by further DNA sequences in the sample. J is TRBJ1-1 and V is TRBV18; D not certain. Trimming removed 1 base at V and 1 base at J, with 7 bases between. The CDR3 totals 14 residues. Looked up from germline, CDR1 is KGHSH and CDR2 is LQKENI. CDR3 loop: CASSPRQENTEAFF. Written as DNA, the CDR3 is TGTGCCAGCTCACCACGGCAGGAGAACACTGAAGCTTTCTTT.

The chain combines TRBV28 with TRBJ2-1; 10 bases line up with TRBD2. CDR1 is MDHEN and CDR2 is SYDVKM in the germline V gene. The CDR3 sequence is 17 residues long. The junction had 13 bases not matched to a gene; V was cut back by 6 bases and J by 5 bases. The CDR3 is CASRAQKGTSDNNEQFF. The CDR3 nucleotides are TGTGCCAGCAGGGCTCAAAAAGGGACTAGCGACAACAATGAGCAGTTCTTC.

The chain uses TRBV7-9 and TRBJ2-7; perhaps D is TRBD1 or TRBD2 (5 bases each). This CDR3 contains 16 residues. V was pared by 0 bases and J by 6 bases, with 18 bases between. Germline assignment: CDR1 SEHNR and CDR2 FQNEAQ (reference sequence). The CDR3 nucleotides read TGTGCCAGCAGCTTAGCCCTAGCCCAAACAGGATCCGAGCAGTACTTC. Amino acid sequence: CASSLALAQTGSEQYF.

The rearrangement links TRBV7-9 to TRBJ2-1; D not certain. CDR3 length equals 14 residues. Germline V gene sequence: CDR1 SEHNR, CDR2 FQNEAQ (reference sequence). Trimming left V 0 bases short and J 6 bases short, with 9 bases between. The CDR3 sequence: CASSLAKLSNEQFF. CDR3 nucleotides: TGTGCCAGCAGCTTAGCGAAACTAAGCAATGAGCAGTTCTTC.

J is TRBJ2-1 and V is TRBV9; 9 nucleotides agree with TRBD2. CDR1 is SGDLS, CDR2 YYNGEE, per germline. J gave up 3 bases and V 0 bases, and 10 bases lay outside the gene matches. CDR3 length: 18 residues. Here the CDR3 reads CASSVAGSLAGVYNEQFF. CDR3 sequence (DNA): TGTGCCAGCAGCGTAGCCGGGTCGTTAGCGGGAGTCTACAATGAGCAGTTCTTC.

The chain uses TRBV6-1 and TRBJ2-3; D ambiguous. Trimming stripped 8 bases from V and 0 bases from J, with 15 bases between. The CDR3 extends over 15 amino acids. Germline CDR1 is MNHNS and CDR2 is SASEGT. CDR3 loop: CASYPRSASTDTQYF. The CDR3 region has the DNA TGTGCCAGCTACCCCAGGAGCGCTAGCACAGATACGCAGTATTTT.

The chain couples TRBV11-3 to TRBJ2-5; TRBD1 might be the D (6 bases). Trimming left V 1 base short and J 0 bases short, with 6 bases between. The CDR3 has 14 amino acids. Germline V gene sequence: CDR1 SGHNT, CDR2 YENEEA. The CDR3 sequence is CASSLGQDQETQYF. The CDR3 DNA reads as TGTGCCAGCAGCTTAGGACAGGACCAAGAGACCCAGTACTTC.

This clone was recorded only once. The CDR3, as DNA: TGCGCCAGCAGCGGCCTAGGTGCAGATACGCAGTATTTT. As protein: CASSGLGADTQYF. The chain combines TRBV5-1 with TRBJ2-3; no definite D call. V was shortened by 4 bases and J by 4 bases, with 10 bases between the two germline ends. Germline values: CDR1 SGHRS, CDR2 YFSETQ. The length of the CDR3 is 13 residues.

This clone was observed once. The chain is built from TRBV7-2 and TRBJ2-1, with TRBD2 matching over 9 bases. CDR3 length equals 17 residues. The germline gives CDR1 SGHTA, CDR2 FQGNSA. The junction had 9 bases not matched to a gene; V was cut back by 5 bases and J by 1 base. CDR3 nucleotides: TGTGCCAGCAGCCCATACCCCAGCGGGAGGTCCTACAATGAGCAGTTCTTC. Amino acids: CASSPYPSGRSYNEQFF. Combining the CDR3 with reference TRBV7-2 and TRBJ2-1 gives the whole variable domain GAGVSQSPSNKVTEKGKDVELRCDPISGHTALYWYRQSLGQGLEFLIYFQGNSAPDKSGLPSDRFSAERTGGSVSTLTIQRTQQEDSAVYLCASSPYPSGRSYNEQFFGPGTRLTVL.

This rearrangement joins TRBV5-1 to TRBJ1-2, with D possibly being TRBD1 (6 bases). In germline, CDR1 is SGHRS, CDR2 YFSETQ. Trimming removed 0 bases at V and 8 bases at J, with 14 bases between. This CDR3 comprises 14 residues. The CDR3 region is CASSLGGGPEGYTF. For the CDR3, the DNA is TGCGCCAGCAGCTTGGGTGGGGGGCCGGAAGGCTACACCTTC.

This chain connects TRBV6-1 to TRBJ2-7, with TRBD1 matching over 9 bases. This CDR3 contains 14 residues. J gave up 4 bases and V 5 bases, and 6 bases lay outside the gene matches. Germline V CDR1 and CDR2: MNHNS, SASEGT. CDR3 sequence (DNA): TGTGCCAGCAGTCGGACAGGGGAGGGGTACGAGCAGTACTTC. Residues: CASSRTGEGYEQYF.

Remarks on this clone: The sample carries other DNA sequences with the same CDR3. The chain recombines TRBV18 with TRBJ2-5; the D is unclear. With 2 bases removed from V and 5 bases from J, the gap between germline ends came to 6 bases. CDR1 and CDR2 (germline): KGHSH, LQKENI. The CDR3 consists of 12 residues. The CDR3 here is CASSPLGETQYF. CDR3 sequence (DNA): TGTGCCAGCTCACCATTGGGCGAGACCCAGTACTTC.

The rearrangement uses TRBV27 and TRBJ2-1; 14 bases fit TRBD2. Per germline, CDR1 MNHEY and CDR2 SMNVEV (reference sequence). V was clipped by 4 bases and J by 12 bases; unmatched bases: 11. This CDR3 is built from 16 residues. CDR3: CASSSRTSGRSGWQFF. In DNA, the CDR3 is TGTGCCAGCAGTTCTCGGACTAGCGGGAGGTCAGGTTGGCAGTTCTTC.